The 2 T cell receptor beta chains reported below all come from one sample, sequenced in a study of T cells after posttransplantation cyclophosphamide. Sequencing used immunoSEQ multiplex PCR; TCRdb keeps in-frame clones, though not all of them. The table includes around 43,000 clones, almost 95% detected once. Sequenced material: PBMCs. Every receptor here comes from a woman aged 50 to 65 in good health and a related stem cell transplant donor.

The chain combines TRBV6-5 with TRBJ2-4; 8 positions match TRBD1. Trimming at V came to 0 bases and at J to 3 bases, leaving 4 bases not matched to a gene. The CDR3 has 16 residues. From germline, CDR1 is MNHEY and CDR2 SVGAGI. The CDR3 loop reads CASSYSGQGGKNIQYF. CDR3 coding DNA: TGTGCCAGCAGTTACTCCGGACAGGGAGGCAAAAACATTCAGTACTTC.

This clone has just one count. CDR3 sequence (DNA): TGTGCCAGCAGTTACACCGGACAGTGGTATACCGAGCAGTACTTC. Translated: CASSYTGQWYTEQYF. The chain employs TRBV27 and TRBJ2-7; TRBD1 is a possible D gene (6 bases). Looked up from germline, CDR1 is MNHEY and CDR2 is SMNVEV (reference sequence). V lost 4 bases, J lost 6 bases, and 19 bases lay in between. There are 15 residues in the CDR3.